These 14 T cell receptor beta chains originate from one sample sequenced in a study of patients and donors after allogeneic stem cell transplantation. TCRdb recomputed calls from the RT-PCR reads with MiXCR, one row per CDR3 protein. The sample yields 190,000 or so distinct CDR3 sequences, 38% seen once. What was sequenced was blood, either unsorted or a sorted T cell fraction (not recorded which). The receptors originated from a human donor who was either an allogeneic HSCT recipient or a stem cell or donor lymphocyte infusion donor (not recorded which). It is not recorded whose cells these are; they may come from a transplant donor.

As DNA, the CDR3 is TGTTCTTCAGGGGGATCTGACTATGGCTACACCTTC. It specifies CSSGGSDYGYTF. The rearrangement joins TRBV6-6 to TRBJ1-2, with 7 bases identical to TRBD1. Per germline, CDR1 MNHNY and CDR2 SVGAGI (reference sequence). CDR3 length: 12 amino acids.

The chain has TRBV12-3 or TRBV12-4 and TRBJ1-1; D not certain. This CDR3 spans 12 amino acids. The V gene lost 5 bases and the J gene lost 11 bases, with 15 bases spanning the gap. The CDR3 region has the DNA TGTGCCAGCAGTGCCCCGCCCGTCCCCGCTTTCTTT. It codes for CASSAPPVPAFF.

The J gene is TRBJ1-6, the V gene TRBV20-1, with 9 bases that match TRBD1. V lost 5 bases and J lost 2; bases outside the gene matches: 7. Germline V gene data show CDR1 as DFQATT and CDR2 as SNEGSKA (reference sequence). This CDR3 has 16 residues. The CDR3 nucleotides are TGCAGTGCTCCTCGGGACAGGGATCCCTATAATTCACCCCTCCACTTT. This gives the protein CSAPRDRDPYNSPLHF.

The DNA of the CDR3 is TGTGCCAGCAGCTTGTCTCCTAGCACAGATACGCAGTATTTT. Its translation: CASSLSPSTDTQYF. The chain combines TRBV5-6 with TRBJ2-3; D is unresolved. The CDR3 has 14 residues. Trimming took off 1 base at V and 0 bases at J, with 6 bases between the two ends. Germline values: CDR1 SGHDT, CDR2 YYEEEE. The full variable domain, completed using reference TRBV5-6 and TRBJ2-3, is DAGVTQSPTHLIKTRGQQVTLRCSPKSGHDTVSWYQQALGQGPQFIFQYYEEEERQRGNFPDRFSGHQFPNYSSELNVNALLLGDSALYLCASSLSPSTDTQYFGPGTRLTVL.

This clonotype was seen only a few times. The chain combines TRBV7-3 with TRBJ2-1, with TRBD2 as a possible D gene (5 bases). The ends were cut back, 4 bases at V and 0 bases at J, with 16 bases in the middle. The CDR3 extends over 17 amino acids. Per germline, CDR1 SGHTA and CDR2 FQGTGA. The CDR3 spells CASSSRSGLSSYNEQFF. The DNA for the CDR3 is TGTGCCAGCAGCTCCCGGTCCGGACTGAGCTCCTACAATGAGCAGTTCTTC.

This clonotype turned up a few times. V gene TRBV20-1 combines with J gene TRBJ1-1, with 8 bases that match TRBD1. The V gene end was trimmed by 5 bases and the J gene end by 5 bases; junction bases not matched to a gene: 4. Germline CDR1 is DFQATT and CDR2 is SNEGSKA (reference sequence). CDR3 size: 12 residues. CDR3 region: CSARTGRTEAFF. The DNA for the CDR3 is TGCAGTGCTCGGACAGGGAGGACTGAAGCTTTCTTT.

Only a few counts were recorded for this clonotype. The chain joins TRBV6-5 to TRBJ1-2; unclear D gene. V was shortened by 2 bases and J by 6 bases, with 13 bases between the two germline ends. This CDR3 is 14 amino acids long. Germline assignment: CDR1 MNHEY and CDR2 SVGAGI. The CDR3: CASSYLGRRDGYTF. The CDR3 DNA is TGTGCCAGCAGTTACCTGGGTAGAAGAGATGGCTACACCTTC.

Here the CDR3 DNA reads TGCGCCAGCAGCGAAACAGTGAACACTGAAGCTTTCTTT. Translating gives CASSETVNTEAFF. The rearrangement joins TRBV5-1 to TRBJ1-1; the D is unclear. CDR3 length: 13 residues. V was trimmed by 4 bases and J by 0 bases, leaving 7 bases between them. From germline, CDR1 is SGHRS and CDR2 YFSETQ.

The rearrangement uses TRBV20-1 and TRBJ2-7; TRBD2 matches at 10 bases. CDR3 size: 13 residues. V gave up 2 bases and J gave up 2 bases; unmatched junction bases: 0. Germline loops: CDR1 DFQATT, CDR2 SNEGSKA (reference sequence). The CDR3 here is CSARLAGAYEQYF. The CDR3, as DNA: TGCAGTGCTAGACTAGCGGGGGCCTACGAGCAGTACTTC.

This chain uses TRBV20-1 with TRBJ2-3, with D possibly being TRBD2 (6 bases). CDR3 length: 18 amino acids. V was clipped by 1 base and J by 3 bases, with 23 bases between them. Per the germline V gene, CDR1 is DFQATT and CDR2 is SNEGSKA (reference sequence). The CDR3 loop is CSARGGTLLTRRTDTQYF. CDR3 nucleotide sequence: TGCAGTGCTAGAGGCGGGACCCTTCTAACCCGGAGGACAGATACGCAGTATTTT.

The CDR3, as DNA: TGTGCCAGCTCACCGGGGGGCACGCATTCACCCCTCCACTTT. Amino acid sequence: CASSPGGTHSPLHF. V is TRBV18 and J is TRBJ1-6, with D perhaps matching TRBD1 (6 bases). Deletions cut 3 bases from V and 8 bases from J, with 11 bases between. There are 14 residues in the CDR3. Germline V gene lookup returns CDR1 KGHSH and CDR2 LQKENI.

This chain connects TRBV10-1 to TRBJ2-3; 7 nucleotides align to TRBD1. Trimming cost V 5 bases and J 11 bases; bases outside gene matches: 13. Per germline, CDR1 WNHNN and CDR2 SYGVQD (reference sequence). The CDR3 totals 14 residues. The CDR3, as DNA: TGCGCCAGCAGTCCGGGACAGACAAGCGCCCTGCAGTATTTT. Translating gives CASSPGQTSALQYF.

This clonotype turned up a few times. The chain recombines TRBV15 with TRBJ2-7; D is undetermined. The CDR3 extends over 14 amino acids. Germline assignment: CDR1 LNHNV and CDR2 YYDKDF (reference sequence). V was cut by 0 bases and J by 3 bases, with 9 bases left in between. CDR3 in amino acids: CATSRDTSRYEQYF. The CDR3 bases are TGTGCCACCAGCAGAGATACGTCACGCTACGAGCAGTACTTC.

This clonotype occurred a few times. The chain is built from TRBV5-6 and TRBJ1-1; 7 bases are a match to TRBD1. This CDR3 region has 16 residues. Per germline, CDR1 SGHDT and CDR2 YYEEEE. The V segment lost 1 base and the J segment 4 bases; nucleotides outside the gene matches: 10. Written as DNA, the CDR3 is TGTGCCAGCAGCTTGTCAAAACAGGGGAGGAGCACTGAAGCTTTCTTT. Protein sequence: CASSLSKQGRSTEAFF.